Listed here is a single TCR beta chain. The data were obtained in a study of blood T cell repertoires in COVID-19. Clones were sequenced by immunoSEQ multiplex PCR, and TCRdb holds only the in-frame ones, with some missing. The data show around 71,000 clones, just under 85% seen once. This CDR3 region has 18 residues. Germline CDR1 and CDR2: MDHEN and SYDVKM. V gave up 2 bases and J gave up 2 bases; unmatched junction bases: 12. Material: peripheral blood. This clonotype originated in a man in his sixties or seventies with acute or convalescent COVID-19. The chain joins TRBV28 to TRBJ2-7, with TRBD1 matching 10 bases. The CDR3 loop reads CASSLRDRGGGVPYEQYF. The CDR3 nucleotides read TGTGCCAGCAGTTTACGGGACAGGGGTGGAGGGGTACCCTACGAGCAGTACTTC.